The clone carrying this TCR beta chain was seen just once. Its specificity is unknown. The primer mix had 60 V beta and 13 J beta primers. The data were produced by immunoSEQ multiplex PCR, yet TCRdb's version contains in-frame clones alone and is incomplete. Among under 130,000 clones listed, roughly 79% were seen once. This entry comes from a study of glioma-infiltrating T cells after dendritic cell vaccination. Overall study: Dendritic cell vaccination trial patients had either newly diagnosed or recurrent glioblastoma. Dendritic cell vaccine was injected intradermally three times, biweekly. Study findings and constraints: Higher TCR clonality did not directly relate to longer survival.

The germline gives CDR1 SGHDT, CDR2 YYEEEE. Trimming took 4 bases from V and 0 from J; bases not matched to a gene: 13. CDR3 size: 19 residues. The clonotype originates from a human donor with glioblastoma. This chain joins TRBV5-6 and TRBJ2-5; 12 bases map to TRBD2. This specimen was blood, taken before dendritic cell vaccination. As DNA, the CDR3 is TGTGCCAGCAGCCCGGAGGTGGGACTAGCGGGCGAGTACCAAGAGACCCAGTACTTC. It encodes CASSPEVGLAGEYQETQYF.